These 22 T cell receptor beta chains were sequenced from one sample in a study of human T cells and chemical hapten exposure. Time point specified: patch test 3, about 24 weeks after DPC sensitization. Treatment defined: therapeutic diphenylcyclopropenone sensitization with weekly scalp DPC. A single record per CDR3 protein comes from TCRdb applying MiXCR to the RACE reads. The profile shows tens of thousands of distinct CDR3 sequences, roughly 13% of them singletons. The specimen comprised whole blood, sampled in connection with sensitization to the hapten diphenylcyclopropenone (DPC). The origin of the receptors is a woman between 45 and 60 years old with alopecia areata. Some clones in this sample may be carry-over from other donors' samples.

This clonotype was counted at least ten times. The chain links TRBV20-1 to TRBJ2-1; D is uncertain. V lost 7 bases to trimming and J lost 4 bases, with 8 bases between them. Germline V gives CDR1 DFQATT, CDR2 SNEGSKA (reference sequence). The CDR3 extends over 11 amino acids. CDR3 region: CSVEEYNEQFF. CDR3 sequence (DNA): TGCAGTGTGGAAGAATACAATGAGCAGTTCTTC.

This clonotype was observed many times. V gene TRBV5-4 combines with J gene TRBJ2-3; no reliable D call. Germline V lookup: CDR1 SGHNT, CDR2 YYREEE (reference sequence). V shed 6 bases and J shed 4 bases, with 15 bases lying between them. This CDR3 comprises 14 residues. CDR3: CASKNRINADTQYF. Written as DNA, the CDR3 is TGTGCCAGCAAAAATCGCATCAACGCAGATACGCAGTATTTT.

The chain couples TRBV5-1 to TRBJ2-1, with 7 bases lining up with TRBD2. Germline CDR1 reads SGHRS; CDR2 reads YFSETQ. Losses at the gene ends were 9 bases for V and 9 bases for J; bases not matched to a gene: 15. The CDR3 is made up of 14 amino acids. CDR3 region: CATTPAGVPGEQFF. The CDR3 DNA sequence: TGCGCCACCACCCCCGCGGGAGTCCCGGGTGAGCAGTTCTTC.

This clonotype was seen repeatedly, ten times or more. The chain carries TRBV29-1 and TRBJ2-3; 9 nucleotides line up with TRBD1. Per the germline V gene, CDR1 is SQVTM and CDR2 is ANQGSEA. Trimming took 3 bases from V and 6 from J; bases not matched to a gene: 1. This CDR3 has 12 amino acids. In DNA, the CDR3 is TGCAGCGTTGAGACAGGGGGGGATACGCAGTATTTT. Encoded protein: CSVETGGDTQYF.

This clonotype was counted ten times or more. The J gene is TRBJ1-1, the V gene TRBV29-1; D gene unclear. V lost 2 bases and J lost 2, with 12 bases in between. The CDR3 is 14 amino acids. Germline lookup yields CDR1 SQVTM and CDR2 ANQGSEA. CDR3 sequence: CSVEMQAYNTEAFF. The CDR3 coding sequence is TGCAGCGTTGAAATGCAGGCCTATAACACTGAAGCTTTCTTT. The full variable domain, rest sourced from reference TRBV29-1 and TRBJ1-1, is SAVISQKPSRDICQRGTSLTIQCQVDSQVTMMFWYRQQPGQSLTLIATANQGSEATYESGFVIDKFPISRPNLTFSTLTVSNMSPEDSSIYLCSVEMQAYNTEAFFGQGTRLTVV.

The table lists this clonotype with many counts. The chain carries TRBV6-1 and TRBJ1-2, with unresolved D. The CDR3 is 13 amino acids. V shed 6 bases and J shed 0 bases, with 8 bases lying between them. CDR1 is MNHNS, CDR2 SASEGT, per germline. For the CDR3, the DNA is TGTGCCAGCAGCCGCGGAACTAACTATGGCTACACCTTC. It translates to CASSRGTNYGYTF.

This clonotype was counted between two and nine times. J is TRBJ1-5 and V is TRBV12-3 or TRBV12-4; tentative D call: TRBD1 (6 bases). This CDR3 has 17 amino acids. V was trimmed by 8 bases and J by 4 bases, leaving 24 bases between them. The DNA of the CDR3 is TGTGCCAGCGGGACTGGGGGCAGATGGATAAGGAATCAGCCCCAGCATTTT. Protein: CASGTGGRWIRNQPQHF.

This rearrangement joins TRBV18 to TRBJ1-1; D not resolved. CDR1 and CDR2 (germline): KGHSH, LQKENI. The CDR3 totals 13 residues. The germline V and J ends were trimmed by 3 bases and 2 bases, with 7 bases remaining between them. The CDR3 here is CASSPPANTEAFF. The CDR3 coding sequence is TGTGCCAGCTCACCTCCAGCTAACACTGAAGCTTTCTTT.

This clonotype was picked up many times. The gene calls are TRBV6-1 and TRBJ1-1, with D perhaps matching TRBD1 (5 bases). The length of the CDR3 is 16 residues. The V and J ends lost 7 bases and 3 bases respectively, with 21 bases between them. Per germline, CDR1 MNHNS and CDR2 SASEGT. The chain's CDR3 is CASNRGLQGRDTEAFF. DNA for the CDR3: TGTGCCAGCAATCGGGGACTCCAAGGTAGGGACACTGAAGCTTTCTTT.

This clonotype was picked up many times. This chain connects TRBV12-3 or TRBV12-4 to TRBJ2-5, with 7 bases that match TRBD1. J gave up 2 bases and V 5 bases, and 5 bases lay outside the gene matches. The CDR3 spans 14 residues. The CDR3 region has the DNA TGTGCCAGCAGTGGAGACAGGGAGCAAGAGACCCAGTACTTC. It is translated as CASSGDREQETQYF.

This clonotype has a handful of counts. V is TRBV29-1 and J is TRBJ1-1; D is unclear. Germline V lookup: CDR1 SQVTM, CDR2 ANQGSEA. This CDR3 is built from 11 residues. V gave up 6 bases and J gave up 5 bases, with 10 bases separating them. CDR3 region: CSVERPTEAFF. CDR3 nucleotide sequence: TGCAGCGTAGAGCGACCTACTGAAGCTTTCTTT.

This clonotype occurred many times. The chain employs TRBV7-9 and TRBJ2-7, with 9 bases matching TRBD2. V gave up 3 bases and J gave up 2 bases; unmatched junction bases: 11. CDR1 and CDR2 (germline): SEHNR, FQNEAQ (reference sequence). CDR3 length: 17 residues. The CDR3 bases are TGTGCCAGCAGCTTTCCGCGTTTTGGCGGGAGGGCCTACGAGCAGTACTTC. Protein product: CASSFPRFGGRAYEQYF.

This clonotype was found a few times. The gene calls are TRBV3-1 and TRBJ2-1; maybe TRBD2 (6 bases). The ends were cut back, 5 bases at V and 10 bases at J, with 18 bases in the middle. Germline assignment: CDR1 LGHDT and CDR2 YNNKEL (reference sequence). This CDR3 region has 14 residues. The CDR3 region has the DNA TGTGCCAGCAGCAGACTTTCTAGCGAGGGGGAGCAGTTCTTC. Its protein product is CASSRLSSEGEQFF.

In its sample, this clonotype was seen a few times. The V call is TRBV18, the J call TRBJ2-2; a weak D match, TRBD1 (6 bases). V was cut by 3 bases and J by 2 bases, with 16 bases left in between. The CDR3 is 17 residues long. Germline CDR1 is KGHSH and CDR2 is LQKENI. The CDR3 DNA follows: TGTGCCAGCTCACCCTTGTCATCCAGGGGCAACACCGGGGAGCTGTTTTTT. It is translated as CASSPLSSRGNTGELFF.

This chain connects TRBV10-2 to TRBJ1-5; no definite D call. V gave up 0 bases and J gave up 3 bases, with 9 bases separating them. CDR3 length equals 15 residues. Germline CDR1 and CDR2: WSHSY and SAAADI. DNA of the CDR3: TGCGCCAGCAGTGAGTCCTACTCCGACAATCAGCCCCAGCATTTT. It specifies CASSESYSDNQPQHF.

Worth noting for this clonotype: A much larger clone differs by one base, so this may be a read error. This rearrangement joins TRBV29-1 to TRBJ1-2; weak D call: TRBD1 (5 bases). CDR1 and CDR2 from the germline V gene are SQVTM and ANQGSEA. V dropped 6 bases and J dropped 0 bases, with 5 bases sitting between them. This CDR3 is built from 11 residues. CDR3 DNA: TGCAGCGTGACAGCTAACTATGGCTACACCTTC. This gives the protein CSVTANYGYTF.

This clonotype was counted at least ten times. The CDR3 loop is CASRTGQGGDTQYF. The CDR3 DNA follows: TGTGCCAGCAGAACGGGACAGGGGGGTGATACGCAGTATTTT. The gene calls are TRBV6-6 and TRBJ2-3; 11 bases fit TRBD1. The germline CDR1 and CDR2 sequences are MNHNY and SVGAGI (reference sequence). The CDR3 extends over 14 amino acids. The V gene end was trimmed by 6 bases and the J gene end by 6 bases; junction bases not matched to a gene: 5.

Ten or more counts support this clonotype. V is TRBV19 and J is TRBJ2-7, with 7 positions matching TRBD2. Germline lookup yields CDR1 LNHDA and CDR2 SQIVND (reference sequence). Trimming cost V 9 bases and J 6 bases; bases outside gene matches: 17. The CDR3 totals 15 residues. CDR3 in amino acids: CASTPSAGAPLEQYF. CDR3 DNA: TGTGCCAGCACCCCCTCTGCGGGAGCCCCCCTCGAGCAGTACTTC.

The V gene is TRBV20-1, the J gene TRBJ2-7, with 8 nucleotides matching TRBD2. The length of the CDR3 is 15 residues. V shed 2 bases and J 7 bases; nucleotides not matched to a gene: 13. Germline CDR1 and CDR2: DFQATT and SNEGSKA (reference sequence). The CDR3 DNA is TGCAGTGCTAGATCTAGCGGGCGGACCTTTGGGGAGCAGTACTTC. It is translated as CSARSSGRTFGEQYF.

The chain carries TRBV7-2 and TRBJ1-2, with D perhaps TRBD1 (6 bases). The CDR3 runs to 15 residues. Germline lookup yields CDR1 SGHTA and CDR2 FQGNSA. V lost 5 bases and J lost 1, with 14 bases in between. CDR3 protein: CASSTGQPINYGYTF. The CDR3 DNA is TGTGCCAGCAGCACAGGACAGCCGATTAACTATGGCTACACCTTC. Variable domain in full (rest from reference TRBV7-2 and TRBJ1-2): GAGVSQSPSNKVTEKGKDVELRCDPISGHTALYWYRQSLGQGLEFLIYFQGNSAPDKSGLPSDRFSAERTGGSVSTLTIQRTQQEDSAVYLCASSTGQPINYGYTFGSGTRLTVV.

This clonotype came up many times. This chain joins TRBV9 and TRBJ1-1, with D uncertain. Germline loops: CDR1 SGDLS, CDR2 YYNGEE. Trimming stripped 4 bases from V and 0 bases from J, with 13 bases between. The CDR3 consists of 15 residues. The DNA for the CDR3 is TGTGCCAGCAGCTCCAGGACCGTCGTGAACACTGAAGCTTTCTTT. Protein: CASSSRTVVNTEAFF.

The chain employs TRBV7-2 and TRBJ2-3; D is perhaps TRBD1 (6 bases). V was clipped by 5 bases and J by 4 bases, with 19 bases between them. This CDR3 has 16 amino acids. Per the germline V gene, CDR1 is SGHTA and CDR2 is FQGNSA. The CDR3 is CASSPFGTLGSDTQYF. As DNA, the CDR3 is TGTGCCAGCAGCCCCTTTGGGACATTAGGATCAGATACGCAGTATTTT.